A selection of T cell receptor beta chains follows, all from one sample in a study of blood T cell repertoires in COVID-19. Profiled with immunoSEQ multiplex PCR; TCRdb holds only in-frame clones, not every one. This sample has 150,000 to 200,000 clones; around 87% occur once, and the top ten carry over 2%. The sample consisted of peripheral blood. Every receptor here comes from a woman older than 75 with COVID-19, enrolled during active disease. The CDR3 runs from the conserved cysteine through the conserved F or W. Fields, in order: J gene, V gene, D gene, clone size, CDR3 protein, CDR3 DNA. A D gene is named only where the DNA matches it firmly. Not every row has a clone size; where given, it reads once, few, many or a size class.

TRBJ2-2 TRBV6-1 - few CASSAVSPGANTGELFF TGTGCCAGCAGTGCGGTTTCTCCAGGGGCCAACACCGGGGAGCTGTTTTTT
TRBJ2-2 TRBV7-6 TRBD2 once CASSLVLAGGRGGTGELFF TGTGCCAGCAGCTTAGTTTTAGCGGGAGGCCGGGGAGGAACCGGGGAGCTGTTTTTT
TRBJ2-2 TRBV6-5 - - CASSTGLGAGELFF TGTGCCAGCAGTACAGGGCTGGGTGCCGGGGAGCTGTTTTTT
TRBJ2-7 TRBV3-1/TRBV3-2 - - CASSQEVRGAYEQYF TGTGCCAGCAGCCAAGAAGTCAGGGGCGCCTACGAGCAGTACTTC
TRBJ2-1 TRBV4-3 TRBD1 - CASSQDQGTGAYEQFF TGCGCCAGCAGCCAAGACCAGGGGACAGGGGCCTATGAGCAGTTCTTC
TRBJ2-1 TRBV5-1 - - CASSLLAYNEQFF TGCGCCAGCAGCTTACTAGCCTACAATGAGCAGTTCTTC
TRBJ2-7 TRBV29-1 TRBD1 - CSAAWDRGLEQYF TGCAGCGCCGCCTGGGACAGGGGCCTCGAGCAGTACTTC
TRBJ1-5 TRBV28 - - CASSLSGHTLLNQPQHF TGTGCCAGCAGTTTATCCGGACACACACTATTAAATCAGCCCCAGCATTTT
TRBJ1-2 TRBV7-9 - - CASSPPGGVGYTF TGTGCCAGCAGCCCTCCCGGCGGGGTAGGCTACACCTTC
TRBJ1-2 TRBV5-5 - - CASSPVGNYGYTF TGTGCCAGCAGCCCCGTTGGCAACTATGGCTACACCTTC
TRBJ1-2 TRBV5-4 - - CASSLVTGEGYTF TGTGCCAGCAGCTTGGTAACAGGCGAGGGCTACACCTTC
TRBJ2-7 TRBV4-2 TRBD2 - CASSQRLAGVSNLYEQYF TGTGCCAGCAGCCAAAGACTAGCGGGAGTATCAAACCTCTACGAGCAGTACTTC
TRBJ2-7 TRBV7-2 - - CASSLSGSSEEQYF TGTGCCAGCAGCCTGAGCGGAAGTAGCGAGGAGCAGTACTTC
TRBJ2-2 TRBV28 TRBD1 - CASSLIQGANPTGELFF TGTGCCAGCAGCCTAATCCAGGGGGCGAATCCCACCGGGGAGCTGTTTTTT
TRBJ2-7 TRBV28 - - CASRSWAERNHEQYF TGTGCCAGCCGGTCCTGGGCCGAACGGAACCATGAGCAGTACTTC
TRBJ2-1 TRBV18 - - CASSPNGGLINEQFF TGTGCCAGCTCACCAAACGGGGGATTGATTAATGAGCAGTTCTTC
TRBJ2-6 TRBV27 TRBD1 - CASSFADRAGANVLTF TGTGCCAGCAGTTTCGCCGACAGGGCTGGGGCCAACGTCCTGACTTTC
TRBJ2-7 TRBV6-6 - - CASSYNPTGYEQYF TGTGCCAGCAGTTACAACCCAACCGGGTACGAGCAGTACTTC
TRBJ1-2 TRBV19 - - CASSPRGGWSYGYTF TGTGCCAGTAGTCCCCGGGGAGGTTGGAGCTATGGCTACACCTTC
TRBJ2-1 TRBV7-2 - few CASSSPGLYNEQFF TGTGCCAGCAGCTCGCCGGGACTCTACAATGAGCAGTTCTTC
TRBJ2-5 TRBV4-2 TRBD2 - CASSQDLMVAGGSQETQYF TGTGCCAGCAGCCAAGATCTTATGGTAGCGGGAGGTTCCCAAGAGACCCAGTACTTC
TRBJ2-1 TRBV27 - - CASSSTRPSSYNEQFF TGTGCCAGCAGTTCTACTAGACCCAGCTCCTACAATGAGCAGTTCTTC
TRBJ2-1 TRBV3-1/TRBV3-2 TRBD2 - CASSRGGSGYNEQFF TGTGCCAGCAGCCGAGGCGGGAGCGGTTACAATGAGCAGTTCTTC
TRBJ1-3 TRBV28 - - CASSFLNTIYF TGTGCCAGCAGTTTCTTAAACACCATATATTTT
TRBJ1-1 TRBV11-2 - - CASSLDPRNTEAFF TGTGCCAGCAGCTTAGACCCCAGAAACACTGAAGCTTTCTTT
TRBJ1-2 TRBV4-2 - - CASSPRGGSNYGYTF TGTGCCAGCAGCCCGCGAGGCGGTTCTAACTATGGCTACACCTTC
TRBJ2-3 TRBV19 - once CASSILSRGDTQYF TGTGCCAGTAGTATCCTAAGTAGGGGAGATACGCAGTATTTT
TRBJ2-2 TRBV19 - - CASSIFRVGNTGELFF TGTGCCAGTAGTATTTTTCGGGTAGGAAACACCGGGGAGCTGTTTTTT
TRBJ2-2 TRBV3-1/TRBV3-2 TRBD1 - CASSPSTQGGELFF TGTGCCAGCAGCCCTTCTACACAGGGGGGGGAGCTGTTTTTT
TRBJ1-5 TRBV6-4 - - CASSPVFSNQPQHF TGTGCCAGCAGCCCCGTTTTTTCTAATCAGCCCCAGCATTTT
TRBJ2-5 TRBV7-7 TRBD2 - CASSPIGGVQETQYF TGTGCCAGCAGCCCCATCGGGGGGGTCCAAGAGACCCAGTACTTC
TRBJ1-2 TRBV6-6 TRBD1 - CASSFRQGSTYGYTF TGTGCCAGCAGTTTCCGACAGGGGTCCACCTATGGCTACACCTTC
TRBJ1-5 TRBV7-2 - - CASSFSYSNQPQHF TGTGCCAGCAGCTTTAGCTATAGCAATCAGCCCCAGCATTTT
TRBJ2-2 TRBV10-3 TRBD1 - CAISEYGQAGGLFF TGTGCCATCAGTGAGTATGGACAGGCCGGCGGGCTGTTTTTT
TRBJ2-1 TRBV5-6 TRBD2 - CASSTGLAGGNEQFF TGTGCCAGCAGCACCGGACTAGCGGGAGGGAATGAGCAGTTCTTC
TRBJ1-6 TRBV5-5 TRBD1 - CASSHRQGDSPLHF TGTGCCAGCAGCCACCGACAGGGAGATTCACCCCTCCACTTT
TRBJ1-2 TRBV18 - - CASSPKRDTYGYTF TGTGCCAGCTCACCAAAGCGGGACACCTATGGCTACACCTTC
TRBJ1-2 TRBV25-1 - - CATSRVNYGYTF TGTGCCACCTCTCGGGTCAACTATGGCTACACCTTC
TRBJ2-4 TRBV19 TRBD2 - CASSSRSSGGLAKNIQYF TGTGCCAGTAGTAGTAGGTCTAGCGGAGGATTAGCCAAAAACATTCAGTACTTC
TRBJ2-3 TRBV15 - - CATSRGGAAGTQYF TGTGCCACCAGCAGGGGGGGGGCAGCCGGTACGCAGTATTTT
TRBJ2-1 TRBV7-3 TRBD2 - CASSLMAVGGRRSYNEQFF TGTGCCAGCAGCTTAATGGCTGTGGGCGGGAGGCGGTCCTACAATGAGCAGTTCTTC
TRBJ1-2 TRBV7-8 - - CASSSPGGEWDYGYTF TGTGCCAGCAGCTCGCCGGGGGGCGAATGGGACTATGGCTACACCTTC
TRBJ1-2 TRBV5-5 TRBD1 - CASSLTGGFGYTF TGTGCCAGCAGCCTCACAGGGGGCTTTGGCTACACCTTC